These 10 T cell receptor beta chains were sequenced from one sample in a study of control samples from healthy donors and cancer patients. Sequenced by immunoSEQ multiplex PCR; TCRdb stores in-frame clones only, minus some. The sample includes tens of thousands of clones, over 80% of them seen just once. The sequenced sample was blood. Receptors originate from a man in his 60s in good health.

This clone appeared many times. The chain couples TRBV5-1 to TRBJ1-5; TRBD1 might be the D (5 bases). Germline V gene lookup returns CDR1 SGHRS and CDR2 YFSETQ. The CDR3 has 15 residues. V lost 1 base to trimming and J lost 0 bases, with 8 bases between them. CDR3 region: CASSLQGYSNQPQHF. CDR3 bases: TGCGCCAGCAGCTTGCAGGGTTATAGCAATCAGCCCCAGCATTTT.

The V gene is TRBV9, the J gene TRBJ2-5; weak D call: TRBD1 (5 bases). The V end was cut by 7 bases, the J end by 4 bases, with 17 bases between. This CDR3 has 14 amino acids. Germline V gene sequence: CDR1 SGDLS, CDR2 YYNGEE. CDR3 DNA: TGTGCCAGCGCTAACTCACAGGTCTCAGAGACCCAGTACTTC. Translation gives CASANSQVSETQYF.

The chain couples TRBV7-6 to TRBJ2-1; maybe TRBD2 (5 bases). CDR3 length equals 15 residues. CDR1 is SGHVS, CDR2 FNYEAQ, per germline. V was clipped by 4 bases and J by 2 bases, with 12 bases between them. CDR3: CASSSRFGTYNEQFF. CDR3 nucleotide sequence: TGTGCCAGCAGCTCCCGTTTCGGGACCTACAATGAGCAGTTCTTC.

This chain links TRBV6-5 with TRBJ1-4; perhaps TRBD1 as D (6 bases). This CDR3 has 15 amino acids. V lost 6 bases to trimming and J lost 7 bases, with 18 bases between them. CDR1 is MNHEY, CDR2 SVGAGI, per germline. The CDR3 reads CASSPTGNWGEKLFF. CDR3 sequence (DNA): TGTGCCAGCAGCCCAACAGGGAATTGGGGTGAAAAACTGTTTTTT.

The chain employs TRBV6-6 and TRBJ2-1; 9 bases match TRBD1. Germline trimming cut 6 bases from V and 6 bases from J; bases unmatched to any gene: 12. The germline CDR1 and CDR2 sequences are MNHNY and SVGAGI (reference sequence). The CDR3 totals 16 residues. The CDR3 here is CASRLLQGANFNEQFF. In nucleotides, the CDR3 is TGTGCCAGCAGACTGTTACAGGGGGCTAATTTCAATGAGCAGTTCTTC.

The J gene is TRBJ2-1, the V gene TRBV29-1; possibly TRBD1 or TRBD2 for D (5 bases each). This CDR3 region has 14 residues. V lost 6 bases, J lost 4 bases, and 16 bases lay in between. Germline lookup yields CDR1 SQVTM and CDR2 ANQGSEA. CDR3 sequence reads: CSVTSGAAYNEQFF. Written as DNA, the CDR3 is TGCAGCGTCACCTCCGGGGCAGCATACAATGAGCAGTTCTTC.

This sequence joins TRBV2 and TRBJ2-1; maybe TRBD1 (6 bases). Trimming pared 6 bases from V and 4 bases from J, leaving 7 bases between. CDR3 length: 12 residues. CDR1 and CDR2 from the germline V gene are SNHLY and FYNNEI. The CDR3 nucleotides are TGTGCCAGCAGAACAGGGTACAATGAGCAGTTCTTC. Protein product: CASRTGYNEQFF.

This clone was found once. The CDR3 loop is CASSSGTGGRETQYF. In nucleotides, the CDR3 is TGTGCCAGCAGCTCCGGGACAGGGGGCAGGGAGACCCAGTACTTC. The gene calls are TRBV7-7 and TRBJ2-5; 12 bases line up with TRBD1. Germline V gives CDR1 SSHAT, CDR2 FNYEAQ (reference sequence). J lost 5 bases, V lost 4 bases, and 5 bases had no gene match. CDR3 size: 15 residues.

The chain links TRBV19 to TRBJ1-1; D remains ambiguous. The CDR3 is 13 residues long. The germline gives CDR1 LNHDA, CDR2 SQIVND (reference sequence). The V gene lost 8 bases and the J gene lost 8 bases, with 18 bases spanning the gap. CDR3 region: CASYEGFRPEAFF. The CDR3 nucleotides are TGTGCCAGTTACGAGGGCTTCCGACCAGAAGCTTTCTTT.

The genes are TRBV4-3 and TRBJ2-6; the match to TRBD2 covers 10 bases. This CDR3 region has 19 residues. With V trimmed by 4 bases and J by 0 bases, 9 bases remained unmatched. Germline V gene sequence: CDR1 LGHNA, CDR2 YSLEER. CDR3 coding DNA: TGCGCCAGCAGCCCACGTATAGCGGGGGGAAGCTCTGGGGCCAACGTCCTGACTTTC. The encoded protein is CASSPRIAGGSSGANVLTF.